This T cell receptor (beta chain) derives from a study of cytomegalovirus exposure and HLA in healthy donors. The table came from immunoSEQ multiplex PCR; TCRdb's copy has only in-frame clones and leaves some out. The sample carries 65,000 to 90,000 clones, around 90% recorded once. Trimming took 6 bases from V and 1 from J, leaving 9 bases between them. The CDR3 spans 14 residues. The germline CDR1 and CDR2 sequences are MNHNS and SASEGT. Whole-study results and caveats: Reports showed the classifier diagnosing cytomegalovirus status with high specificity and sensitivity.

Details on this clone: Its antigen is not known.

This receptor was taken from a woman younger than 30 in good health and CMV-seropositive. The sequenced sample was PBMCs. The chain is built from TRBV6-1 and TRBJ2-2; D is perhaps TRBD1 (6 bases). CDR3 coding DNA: TGTGCCAGCAGCGCGACAGGGAACACCGGGGAGCTGTTTTTT. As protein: CASSATGNTGELFF.